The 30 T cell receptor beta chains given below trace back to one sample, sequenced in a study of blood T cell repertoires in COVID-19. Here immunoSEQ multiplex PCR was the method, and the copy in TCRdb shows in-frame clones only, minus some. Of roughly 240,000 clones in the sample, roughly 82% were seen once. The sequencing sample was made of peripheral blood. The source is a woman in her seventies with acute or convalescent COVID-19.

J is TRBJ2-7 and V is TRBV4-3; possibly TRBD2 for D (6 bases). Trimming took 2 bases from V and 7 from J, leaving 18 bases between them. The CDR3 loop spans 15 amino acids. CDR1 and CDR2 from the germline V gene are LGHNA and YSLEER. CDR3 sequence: CASSQQGLGTGEQYF. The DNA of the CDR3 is TGCGCCAGCAGCCAACAGGGACTGGGGACGGGGGAGCAGTACTTC.

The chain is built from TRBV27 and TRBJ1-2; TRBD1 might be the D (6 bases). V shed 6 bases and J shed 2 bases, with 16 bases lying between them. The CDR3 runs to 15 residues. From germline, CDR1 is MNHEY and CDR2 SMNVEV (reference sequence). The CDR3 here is CASSGTPTVNYGYTF. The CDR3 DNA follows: TGTGCCAGCAGCGGGACACCAACCGTAAACTATGGCTACACCTTC.

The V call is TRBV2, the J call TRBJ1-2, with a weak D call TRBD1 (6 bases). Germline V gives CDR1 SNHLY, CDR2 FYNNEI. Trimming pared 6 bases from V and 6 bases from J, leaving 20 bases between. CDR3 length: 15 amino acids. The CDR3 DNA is TGTGCCAGCAGGAACCTTAGACAGGTTAAGGATGGCTACACCTTC. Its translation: CASRNLRQVKDGYTF.

This CDR3 is CASSRTGRSYSNQPQHF. The CDR3 DNA reads as TGTGCCAGTTCCCGGACAGGGAGATCATATAGCAATCAGCCCCAGCATTTT. This chain joins TRBV19 and TRBJ1-5; 8 bases align to TRBD1. The germline V gene has CDR1 LNHDA and CDR2 SQIVND (reference sequence). V shed 8 bases, J shed 0 bases, and the junction held 12 bases outside the gene matches. This CDR3 is built from 17 residues.

DNA of the CDR3: TGTGCCAGCAGTTTGGGGGGAGGAGGGCTTGAAAAACTGTTTTTT. Protein sequence: CASSLGGGGLEKLFF. The chain joins TRBV28 to TRBJ1-4; perhaps TRBD1 as D (5 bases). V gave up 3 bases and J gave up 7 bases, with 15 bases separating them. CDR1 MDHEN and CDR2 SYDVKM come from the germline V gene. This CDR3 is 15 amino acids long.

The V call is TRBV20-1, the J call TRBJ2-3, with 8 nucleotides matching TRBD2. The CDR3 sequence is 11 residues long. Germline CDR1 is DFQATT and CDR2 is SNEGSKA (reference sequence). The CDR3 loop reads CSGRGGDTQYF. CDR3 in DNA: TGCAGCGGGAGGGGTGGGGATACGCAGTATTTT.

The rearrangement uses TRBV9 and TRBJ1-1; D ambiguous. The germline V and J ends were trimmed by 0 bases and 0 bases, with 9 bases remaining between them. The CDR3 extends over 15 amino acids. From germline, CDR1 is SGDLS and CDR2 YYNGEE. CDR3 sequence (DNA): TGTGCCAGCAGCGTAGATGGCAGTTTGAACACTGAAGCTTTCTTT. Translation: CASSVDGSLNTEAFF. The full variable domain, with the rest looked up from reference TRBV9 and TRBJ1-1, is DSGVTQTPKHLITATGQRVTLRCSPRSGDLSVYWYQQSLDQGLQFLIQYYNGEERAKGNILERFSAQQFPDLHSELNLSSLELGDSALYFCASSVDGSLNTEAFFGQGTRLTVV.

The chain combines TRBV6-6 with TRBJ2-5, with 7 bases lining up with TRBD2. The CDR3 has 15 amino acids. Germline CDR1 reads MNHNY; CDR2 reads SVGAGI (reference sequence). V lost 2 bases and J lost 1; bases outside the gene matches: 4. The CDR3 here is CASSYGAGTQETQYF. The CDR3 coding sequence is TGTGCCAGCAGTTACGGAGCGGGGACCCAAGAGACCCAGTACTTC.

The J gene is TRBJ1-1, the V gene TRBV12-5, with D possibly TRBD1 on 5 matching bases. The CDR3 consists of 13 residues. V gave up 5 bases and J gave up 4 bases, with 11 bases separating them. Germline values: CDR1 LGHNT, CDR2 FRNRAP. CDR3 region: CASGLSGFTEAFF. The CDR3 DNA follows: TGTGCTAGTGGTCTCTCAGGGTTCACTGAAGCTTTCTTT.

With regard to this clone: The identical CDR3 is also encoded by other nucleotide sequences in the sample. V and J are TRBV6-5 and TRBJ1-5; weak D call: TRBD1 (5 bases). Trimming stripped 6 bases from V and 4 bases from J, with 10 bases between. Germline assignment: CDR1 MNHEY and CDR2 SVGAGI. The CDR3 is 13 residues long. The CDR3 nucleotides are TGTGCCAGCAGACCGGGGGGAAATCAGCCCCAGCATTTT. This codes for CASRPGGNQPQHF.

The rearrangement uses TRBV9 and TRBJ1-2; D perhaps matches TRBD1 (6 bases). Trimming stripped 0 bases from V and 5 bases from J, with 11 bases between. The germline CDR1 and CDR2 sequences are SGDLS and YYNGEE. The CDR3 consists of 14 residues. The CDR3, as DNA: TGTGCCAGCAGCGTAGACAGGGTTGGGTATGGCTACACCTTC. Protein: CASSVDRVGYGYTF.

The CDR3 DNA follows: TGTGCCAGCAGTGAAAGTGGGACTAGGCATGAGCAGTTCTTC. It specifies CASSESGTRHEQFF. The chain couples TRBV6-4 to TRBJ2-1; 8 bases match TRBD2. The CDR3 covers 14 residues. Germline trimming cut 3 bases from V and 8 bases from J; bases unmatched to any gene: 6. CDR1 and CDR2 from the germline V gene are MRHNA and SNTAGT.

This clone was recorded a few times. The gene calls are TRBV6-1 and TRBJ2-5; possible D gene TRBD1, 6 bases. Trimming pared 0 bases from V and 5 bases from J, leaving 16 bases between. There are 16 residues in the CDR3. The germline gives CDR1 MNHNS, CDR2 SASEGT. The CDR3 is CASSEAALSRGETQYF. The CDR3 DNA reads TGTGCCAGCAGTGAAGCTGCTCTCTCTAGGGGGGAGACCCAGTACTTC.

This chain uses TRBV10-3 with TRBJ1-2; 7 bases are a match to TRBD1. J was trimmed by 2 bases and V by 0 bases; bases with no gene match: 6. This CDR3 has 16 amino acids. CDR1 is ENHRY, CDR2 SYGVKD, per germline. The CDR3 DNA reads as TGTGCCATCAGTGAGTCCCGGCAGGGGGGCAACTATGGCTACACCTTC. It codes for CAISESRQGGNYGYTF.

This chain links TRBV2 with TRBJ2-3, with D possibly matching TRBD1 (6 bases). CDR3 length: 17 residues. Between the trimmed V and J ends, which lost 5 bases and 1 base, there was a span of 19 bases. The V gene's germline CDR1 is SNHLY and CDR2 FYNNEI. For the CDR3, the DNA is TGTGCCAGCAGTTTGGACACAGGGTCCTCTGGCACAGATACGCAGTATTTT. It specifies CASSLDTGSSGTDTQYF. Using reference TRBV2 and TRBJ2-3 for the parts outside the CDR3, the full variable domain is EPEVTQTPSHQVTQMGQEVILRCVPISNHLYFYWYRQILGQKVEFLVSFYNNEISEKSEIFDDQFSVERPDGSNFTLKIRSTKLEDSAMYFCASSLDTGSSGTDTQYFGPGTRLTVL.

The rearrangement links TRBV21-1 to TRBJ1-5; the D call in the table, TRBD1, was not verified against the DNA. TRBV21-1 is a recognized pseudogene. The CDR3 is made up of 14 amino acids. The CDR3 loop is CASVGQAINQPQHF. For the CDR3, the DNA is TGTGCCAGCGTCGGACAAGCCATAAATCAGCCCCAGCATTTT.

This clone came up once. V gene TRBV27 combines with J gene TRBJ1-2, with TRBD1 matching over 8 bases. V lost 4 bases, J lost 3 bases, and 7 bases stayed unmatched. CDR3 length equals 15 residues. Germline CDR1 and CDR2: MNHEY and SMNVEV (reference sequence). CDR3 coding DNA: TGTGCCAGCAGTTCGGCAGGGGGCAACGACTATGGCTACACCTTC. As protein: CASSSAGGNDYGYTF.

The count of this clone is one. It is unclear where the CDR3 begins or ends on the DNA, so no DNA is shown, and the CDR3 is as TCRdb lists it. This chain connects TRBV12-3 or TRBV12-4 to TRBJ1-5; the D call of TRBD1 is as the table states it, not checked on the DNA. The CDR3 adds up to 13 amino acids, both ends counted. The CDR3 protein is CASVAGGNQPQHF.

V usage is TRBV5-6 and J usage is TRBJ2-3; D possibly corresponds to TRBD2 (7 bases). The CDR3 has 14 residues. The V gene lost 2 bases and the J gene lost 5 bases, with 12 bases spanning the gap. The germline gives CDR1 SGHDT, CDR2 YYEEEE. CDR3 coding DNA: TGTGCCAGCAGCTTTGCGGGGGCGGGAGATACGCAGTATTTT. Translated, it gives CASSFAGAGDTQYF.

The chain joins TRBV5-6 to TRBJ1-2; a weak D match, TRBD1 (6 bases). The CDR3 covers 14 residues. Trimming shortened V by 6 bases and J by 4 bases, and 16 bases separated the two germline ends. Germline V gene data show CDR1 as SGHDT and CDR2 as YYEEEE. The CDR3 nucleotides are TGTGCCAGCACCGGGACACCCACTGGCTATGGCTACACCTTC. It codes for CASTGTPTGYGYTF.

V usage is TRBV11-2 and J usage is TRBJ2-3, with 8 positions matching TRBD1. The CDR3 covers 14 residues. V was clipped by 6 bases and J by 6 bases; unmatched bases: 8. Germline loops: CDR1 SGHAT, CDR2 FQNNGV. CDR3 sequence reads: CASSYQGALDTQYF. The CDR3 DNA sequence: TGTGCCAGCAGTTACCAGGGGGCGTTGGATACGCAGTATTTT.

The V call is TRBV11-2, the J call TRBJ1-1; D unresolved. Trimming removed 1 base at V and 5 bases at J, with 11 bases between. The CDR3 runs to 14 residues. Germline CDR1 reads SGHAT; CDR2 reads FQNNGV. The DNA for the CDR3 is TGTGCCAGCAGCTTAGCCCTCGGAGGGACTGAAGCTTTCTTT. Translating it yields CASSLALGGTEAFF.

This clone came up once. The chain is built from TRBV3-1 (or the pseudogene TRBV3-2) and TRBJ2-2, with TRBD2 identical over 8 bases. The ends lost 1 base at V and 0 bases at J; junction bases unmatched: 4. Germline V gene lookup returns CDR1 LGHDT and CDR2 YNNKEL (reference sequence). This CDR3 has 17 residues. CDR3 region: CASSQVGLVTNTGELFF. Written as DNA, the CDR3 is TGTGCCAGCAGCCAAGTGGGACTAGTCACGAACACCGGGGAGCTGTTTTTT.

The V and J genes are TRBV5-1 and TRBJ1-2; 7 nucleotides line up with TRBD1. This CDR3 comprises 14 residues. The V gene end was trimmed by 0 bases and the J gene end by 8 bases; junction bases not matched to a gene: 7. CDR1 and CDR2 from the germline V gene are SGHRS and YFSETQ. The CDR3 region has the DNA TGCGCCAGCAGCTTGGCAGGTCAGGGGGAAGGCTACACCTTC. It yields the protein CASSLAGQGEGYTF.

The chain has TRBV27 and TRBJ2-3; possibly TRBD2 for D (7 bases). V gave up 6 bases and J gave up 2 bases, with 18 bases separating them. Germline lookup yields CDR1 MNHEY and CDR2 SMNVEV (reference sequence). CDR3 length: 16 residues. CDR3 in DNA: TGTGCCAGCAGGCTGTCCTGGCGGGGGCCCACAGATACGCAGTATTTT. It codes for CASRLSWRGPTDTQYF.

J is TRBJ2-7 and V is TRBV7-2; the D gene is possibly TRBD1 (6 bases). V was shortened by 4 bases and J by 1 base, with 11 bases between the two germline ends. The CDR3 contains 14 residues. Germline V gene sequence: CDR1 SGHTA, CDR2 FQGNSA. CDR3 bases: TGTGCCAGCAGCTATCCGGGACAATCCTACGAGCAGTACTTC. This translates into CASSYPGQSYEQYF.

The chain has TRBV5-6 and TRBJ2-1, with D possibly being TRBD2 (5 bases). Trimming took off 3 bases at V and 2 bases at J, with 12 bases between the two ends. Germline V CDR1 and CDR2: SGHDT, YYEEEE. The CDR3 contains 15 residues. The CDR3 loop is CASSYLAAAYNEQFF. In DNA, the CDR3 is TGTGCCAGCAGCTATCTAGCCGCCGCCTACAATGAGCAGTTCTTC.

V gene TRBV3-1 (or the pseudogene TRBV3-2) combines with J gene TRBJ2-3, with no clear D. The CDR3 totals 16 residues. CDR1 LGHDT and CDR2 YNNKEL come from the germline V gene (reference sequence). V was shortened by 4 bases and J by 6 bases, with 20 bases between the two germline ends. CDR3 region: CASSLVSGSRLDTQYF. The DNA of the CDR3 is TGTGCCAGCAGCCTAGTAAGTGGATCTAGACTCGATACGCAGTATTTT.

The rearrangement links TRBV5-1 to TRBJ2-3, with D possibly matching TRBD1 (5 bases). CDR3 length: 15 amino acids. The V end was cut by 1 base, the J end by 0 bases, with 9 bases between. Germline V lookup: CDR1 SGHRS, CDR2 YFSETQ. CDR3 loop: CASSLKGASTDTQYF. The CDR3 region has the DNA TGCGCCAGCAGCTTGAAAGGGGCGAGCACAGATACGCAGTATTTT. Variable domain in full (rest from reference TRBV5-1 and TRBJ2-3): KAGVTQTPRYLIKTRGQQVTLSCSPISGHRSVSWYQQTPGQGLQFLFEYFSETQRNKGNFPGRFSGRQFSNSRSEMNVSTLELGDSALYLCASSLKGASTDTQYFGPGTRLTVL.

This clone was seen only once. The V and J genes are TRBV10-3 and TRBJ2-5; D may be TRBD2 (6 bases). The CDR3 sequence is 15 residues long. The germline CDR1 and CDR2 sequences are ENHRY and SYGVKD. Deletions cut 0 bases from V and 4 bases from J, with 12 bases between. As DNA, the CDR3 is TGTGCCATCAGTGAGTCCAGGTCGGAGGGAGAGACCCAGTACTTC. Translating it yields CAISESRSEGETQYF.